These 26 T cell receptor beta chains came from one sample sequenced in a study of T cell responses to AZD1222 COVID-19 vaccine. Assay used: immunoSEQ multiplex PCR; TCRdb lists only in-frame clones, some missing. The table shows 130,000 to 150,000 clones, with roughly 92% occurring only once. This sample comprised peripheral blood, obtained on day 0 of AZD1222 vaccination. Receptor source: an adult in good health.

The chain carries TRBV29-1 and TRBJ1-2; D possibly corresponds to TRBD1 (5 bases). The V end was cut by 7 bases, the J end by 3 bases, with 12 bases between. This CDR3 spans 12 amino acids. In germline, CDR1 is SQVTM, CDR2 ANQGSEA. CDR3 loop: CSGRGEDYGYTF. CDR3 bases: TGCAGCGGGCGAGGGGAGGACTATGGCTACACCTTC.

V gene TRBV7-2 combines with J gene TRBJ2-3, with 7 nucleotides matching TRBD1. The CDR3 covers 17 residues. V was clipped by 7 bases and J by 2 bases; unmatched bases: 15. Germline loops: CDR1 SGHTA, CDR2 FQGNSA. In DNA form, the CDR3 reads TGTGCCAGCACCTCGATAGGTTGGGACAGCTACACAGATACGCAGTATTTT. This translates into CASTSIGWDSYTDTQYF. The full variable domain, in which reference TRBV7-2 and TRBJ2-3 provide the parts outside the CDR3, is GAGVSQSPSNKVTEKGKDVELRCDPISGHTALYWYRQSLGQGLEFLIYFQGNSAPDKSGLPSDRFSAERTGGSVSTLTIQRTQQEDSAVYLCASTSIGWDSYTDTQYFGPGTRLTVL.

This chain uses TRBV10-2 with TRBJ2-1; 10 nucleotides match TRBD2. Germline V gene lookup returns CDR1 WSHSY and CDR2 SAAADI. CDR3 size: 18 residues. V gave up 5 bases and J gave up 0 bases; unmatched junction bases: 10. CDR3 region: CASSKAGGITGSYNEQFF. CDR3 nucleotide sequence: TGCGCCAGCAGTAAAGCGGGAGGGATCACTGGCTCCTACAATGAGCAGTTCTTC.

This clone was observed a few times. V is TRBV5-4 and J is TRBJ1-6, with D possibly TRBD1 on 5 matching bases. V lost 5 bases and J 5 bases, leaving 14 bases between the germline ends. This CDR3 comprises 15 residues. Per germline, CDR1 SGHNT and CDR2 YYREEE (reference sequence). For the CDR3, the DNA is TGTGCCAGCAGGCGCAGGGTGAGGCATAATTCACCCCTCCACTTT. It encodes CASRRRVRHNSPLHF. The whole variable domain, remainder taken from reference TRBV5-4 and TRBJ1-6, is ETGVTQSPTHLIKTRGQQVTLRCSSQSGHNTVSWYQQALGQGPQFIFQYYREEENGRGNFPPRFSGLQFPNYSSELNVNALELDDSALYLCASRRRVRHNSPLHFGNGTRLTVT.

Here the CDR3 reads CASSLSIPSGYTF. The CDR3 region has the DNA TGCGCCAGCAGCTTGTCAATTCCGTCTGGCTACACCTTC. The V and J genes are TRBV5-1 and TRBJ1-2, with D hard to call. Trimming took 1 base from V and 7 from J, leaving 11 bases between them. The length of the CDR3 is 13 residues. Per germline, CDR1 SGHRS and CDR2 YFSETQ.

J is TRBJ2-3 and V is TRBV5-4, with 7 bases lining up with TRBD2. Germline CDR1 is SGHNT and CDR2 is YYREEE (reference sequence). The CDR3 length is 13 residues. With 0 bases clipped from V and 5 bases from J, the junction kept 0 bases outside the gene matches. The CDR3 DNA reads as TGTGCCAGCAGCTTGGCTAGCGGAGATACGCAGTATTTT. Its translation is CASSLASGDTQYF.

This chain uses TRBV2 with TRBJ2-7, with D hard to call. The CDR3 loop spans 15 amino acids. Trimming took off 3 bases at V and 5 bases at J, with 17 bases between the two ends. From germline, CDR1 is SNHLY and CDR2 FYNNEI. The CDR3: CASSDGQLWTHEQYF. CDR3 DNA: TGTGCCAGCAGTGATGGGCAACTTTGGACCCACGAGCAGTACTTC.

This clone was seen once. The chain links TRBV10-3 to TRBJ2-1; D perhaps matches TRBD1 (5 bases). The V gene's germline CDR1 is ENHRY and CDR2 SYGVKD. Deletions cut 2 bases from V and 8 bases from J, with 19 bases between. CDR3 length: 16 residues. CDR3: CAISETGKGVLDEQFF. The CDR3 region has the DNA TGTGCCATCAGTGAGACAGGCAAAGGGGTTTTGGATGAGCAGTTCTTC.

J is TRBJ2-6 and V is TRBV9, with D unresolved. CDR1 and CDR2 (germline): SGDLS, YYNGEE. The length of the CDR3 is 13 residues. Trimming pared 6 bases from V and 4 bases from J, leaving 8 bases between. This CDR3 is CASTPGGANVLTF. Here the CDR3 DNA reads TGTGCCAGCACCCCAGGCGGGGCCAACGTCCTGACTTTC.

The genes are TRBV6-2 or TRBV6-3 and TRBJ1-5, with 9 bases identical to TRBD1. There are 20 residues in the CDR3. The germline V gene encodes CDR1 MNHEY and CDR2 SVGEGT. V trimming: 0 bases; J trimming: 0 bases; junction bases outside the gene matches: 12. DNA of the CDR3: TGTGCCAGCAGTTACTCCTACCGGACAGGGGCCGTAGATAGCAATCAGCCCCAGCATTTT. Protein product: CASSYSYRTGAVDSNQPQHF.

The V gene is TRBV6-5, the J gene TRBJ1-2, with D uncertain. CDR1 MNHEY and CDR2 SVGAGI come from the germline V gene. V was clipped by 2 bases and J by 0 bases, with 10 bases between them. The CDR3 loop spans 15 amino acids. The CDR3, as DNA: TGTGCCAGCAGTTACGACCGGGGAGCTAACTATGGCTACACCTTC. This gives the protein CASSYDRGANYGYTF.

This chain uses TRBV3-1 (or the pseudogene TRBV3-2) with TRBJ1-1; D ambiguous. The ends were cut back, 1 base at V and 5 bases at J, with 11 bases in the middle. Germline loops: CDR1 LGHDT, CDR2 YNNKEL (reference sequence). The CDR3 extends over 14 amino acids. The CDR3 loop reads CASSQVQRETEAFF. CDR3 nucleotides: TGTGCCAGCAGCCAAGTACAGCGGGAGACTGAAGCTTTCTTT.

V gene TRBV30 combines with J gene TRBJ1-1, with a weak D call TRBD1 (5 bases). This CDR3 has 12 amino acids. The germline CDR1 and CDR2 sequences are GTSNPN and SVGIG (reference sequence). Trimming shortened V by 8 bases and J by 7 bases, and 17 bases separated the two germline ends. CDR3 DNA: TGTGCCCAAGAGCAGGGCGTCCGTGAAGCTTTCTTT. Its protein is CAQEQGVREAFF.

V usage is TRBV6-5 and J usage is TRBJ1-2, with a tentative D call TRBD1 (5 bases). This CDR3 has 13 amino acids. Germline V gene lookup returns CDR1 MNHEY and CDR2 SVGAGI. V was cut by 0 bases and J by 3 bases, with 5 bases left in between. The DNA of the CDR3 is TGTGCCAGCAGTTACTCACAGGACTATGGCTACACCTTC. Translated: CASSYSQDYGYTF.

The CDR3 sequence: CASSSRSGYSTDTQYF. DNA of the CDR3: TGTGCCAGCAGCTCTAGGTCAGGATATAGCACAGATACGCAGTATTTT. The V gene is TRBV13, the J gene TRBJ2-3; D ambiguous. The CDR3 loop spans 16 amino acids. CDR1 and CDR2 (germline): PRHDT, FYEKMQ (reference sequence). V was shortened by 4 bases and J by 0 bases, with 14 bases between the two germline ends.

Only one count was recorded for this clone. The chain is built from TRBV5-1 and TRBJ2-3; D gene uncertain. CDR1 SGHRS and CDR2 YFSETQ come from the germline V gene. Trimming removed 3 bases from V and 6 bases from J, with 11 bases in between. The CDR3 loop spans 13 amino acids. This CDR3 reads CASSSDGRDTQYF. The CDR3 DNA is TGCGCCAGCAGCTCGGACGGTAGGGATACGCAGTATTTT. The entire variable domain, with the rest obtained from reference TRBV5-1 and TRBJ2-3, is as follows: KAGVTQTPRYLIKTRGQQVTLSCSPISGHRSVSWYQQTPGQGLQFLFEYFSETQRNKGNFPGRFSGRQFSNSRSEMNVSTLELGDSALYLCASSSDGRDTQYFGPGTRLTVL.

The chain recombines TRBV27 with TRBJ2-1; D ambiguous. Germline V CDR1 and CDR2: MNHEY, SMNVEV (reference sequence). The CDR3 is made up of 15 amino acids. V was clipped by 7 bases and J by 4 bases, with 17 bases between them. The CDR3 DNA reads TGTGCCAGCAAGTCCATAGCTATACATTACAATGAGCAGTTCTTC. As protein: CASKSIAIHYNEQFF.

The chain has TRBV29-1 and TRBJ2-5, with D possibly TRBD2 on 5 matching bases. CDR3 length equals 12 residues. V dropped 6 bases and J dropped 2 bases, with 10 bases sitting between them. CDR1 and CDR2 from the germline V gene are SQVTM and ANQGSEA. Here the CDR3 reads CSVGILQETQYF. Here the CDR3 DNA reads TGCAGCGTCGGGATCTTACAAGAGACCCAGTACTTC. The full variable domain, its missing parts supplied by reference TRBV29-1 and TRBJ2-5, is SAVISQKPSRDICQRGTSLTIQCQVDSQVTMMFWYRQQPGQSLTLIATANQGSEATYESGFVIDKFPISRPNLTFSTLTVSNMSPEDSSIYLCSVGILQETQYFGPGTRLLVL.

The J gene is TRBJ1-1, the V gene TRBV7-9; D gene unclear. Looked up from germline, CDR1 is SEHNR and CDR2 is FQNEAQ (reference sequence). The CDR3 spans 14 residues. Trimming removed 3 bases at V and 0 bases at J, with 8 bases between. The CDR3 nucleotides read TGTGCCAGCAGCTTGGGCAATCTGAACACTGAAGCTTTCTTT. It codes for CASSLGNLNTEAFF.

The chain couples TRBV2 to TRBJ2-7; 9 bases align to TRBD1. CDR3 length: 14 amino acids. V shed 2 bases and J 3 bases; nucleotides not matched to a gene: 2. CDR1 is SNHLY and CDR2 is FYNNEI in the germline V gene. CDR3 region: CASSEWDRDYEQYF. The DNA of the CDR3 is TGTGCCAGCAGTGAATGGGACAGGGACTACGAGCAGTACTTC.

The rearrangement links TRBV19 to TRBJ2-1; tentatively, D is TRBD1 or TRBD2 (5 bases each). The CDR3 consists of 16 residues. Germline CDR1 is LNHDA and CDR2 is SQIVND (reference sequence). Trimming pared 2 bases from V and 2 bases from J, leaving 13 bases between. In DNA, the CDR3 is TGTGCCAGTAGTATATATGGGGGTAACGCCTACAATGAGCAGTTCTTC. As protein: CASSIYGGNAYNEQFF.

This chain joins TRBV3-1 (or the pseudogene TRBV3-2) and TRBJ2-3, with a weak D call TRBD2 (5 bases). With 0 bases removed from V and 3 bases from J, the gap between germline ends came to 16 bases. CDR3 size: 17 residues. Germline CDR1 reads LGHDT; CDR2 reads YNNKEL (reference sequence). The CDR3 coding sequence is TGTGCCAGCAGCCAAGATCTTACATCGGGATATACAGATACGCAGTATTTT. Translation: CASSQDLTSGYTDTQYF.

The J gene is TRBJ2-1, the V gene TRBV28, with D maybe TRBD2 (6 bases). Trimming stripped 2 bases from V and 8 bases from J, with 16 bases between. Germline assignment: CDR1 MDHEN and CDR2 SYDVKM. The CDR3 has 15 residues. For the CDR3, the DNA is TGTGCCAGCAGTTTAAGTCAGGGAGGATCGTATGAGCAGTTCTTC. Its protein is CASSLSQGGSYEQFF.

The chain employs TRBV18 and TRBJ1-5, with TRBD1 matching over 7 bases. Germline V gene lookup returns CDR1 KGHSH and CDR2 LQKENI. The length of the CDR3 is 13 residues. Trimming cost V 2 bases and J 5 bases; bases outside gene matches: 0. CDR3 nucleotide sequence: TGTGCCAGCTCACCAGGGACAGATCAGCCCCAGCATTTT. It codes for CASSPGTDQPQHF.

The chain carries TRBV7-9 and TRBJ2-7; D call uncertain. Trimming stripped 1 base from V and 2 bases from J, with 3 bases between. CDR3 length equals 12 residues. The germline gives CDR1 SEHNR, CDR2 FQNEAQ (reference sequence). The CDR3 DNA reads TGTGCCAGCAGCTTAGAGGCCTACGAGCAGTACTTC. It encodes CASSLEAYEQYF.

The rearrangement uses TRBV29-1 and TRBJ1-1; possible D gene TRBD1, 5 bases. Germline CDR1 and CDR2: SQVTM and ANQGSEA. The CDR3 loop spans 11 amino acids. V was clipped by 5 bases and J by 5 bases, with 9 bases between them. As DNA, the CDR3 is TGCAGCGTTTCCAGGGAAACTGAAGCTTTCTTT. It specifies CSVSRETEAFF.